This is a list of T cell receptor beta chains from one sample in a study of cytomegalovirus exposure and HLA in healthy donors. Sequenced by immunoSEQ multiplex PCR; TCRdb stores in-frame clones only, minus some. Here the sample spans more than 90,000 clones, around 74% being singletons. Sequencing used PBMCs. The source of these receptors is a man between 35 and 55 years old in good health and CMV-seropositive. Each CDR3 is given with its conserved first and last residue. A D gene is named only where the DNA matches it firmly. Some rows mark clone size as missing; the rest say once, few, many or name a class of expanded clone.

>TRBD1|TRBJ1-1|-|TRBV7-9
CASSHDRGSTEAFF
TGTGCCAGCAGCCATGACAGGGGAAGCACTGAAGCTTTCTTT
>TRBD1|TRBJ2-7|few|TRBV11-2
CASSSNRGPYEQYF
TGTGCCAGCAGCTCAAACAGGGGCCCCTACGAGCAGTACTTC
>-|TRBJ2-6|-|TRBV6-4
CASSGGFSGANVLTF
TGTGCCAGCAGTGGCGGGTTCTCTGGGGCCAACGTCCTGACTTTC
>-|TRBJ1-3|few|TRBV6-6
CASSSRGRTGNTIYF
TGTGCCAGCAGTTCTCGGGGTAGGACTGGAAACACCATATATTTT
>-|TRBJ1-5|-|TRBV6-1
CASSVTAWDKRFYSNQPQHF
TGTGCCAGCAGTGTTACCGCCTGGGACAAGCGATTCTATAGCAATCAGCCCCAGCATTTT
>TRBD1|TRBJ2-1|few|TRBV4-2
CASSQEVSGQGPISYNEQFF
TGTGCCAGCAGCCAAGAGGTTTCCGGACAGGGGCCCATCTCCTACAATGAGCAGTTCTTC
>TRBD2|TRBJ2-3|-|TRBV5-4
CASSLGAGVGTDTQYF
TGTGCCAGCAGCTTGGGAGCGGGGGTAGGCACAGATACGCAGTATTTT
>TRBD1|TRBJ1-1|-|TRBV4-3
CASSQDGTGVYTEAFF
TGCGCCAGCAGCCAGGACGGGACAGGTGTATACACTGAAGCTTTCTTT
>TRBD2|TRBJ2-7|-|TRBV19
CASSYRQVFGTRDYEQYF
TGTGCCAGTAGTTACCGACAGGTCTTCGGGACTAGAGACTACGAGCAGTACTTC
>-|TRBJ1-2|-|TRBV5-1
CASSLFASGDGYTF
TGCGCCAGCAGCTTGTTTGCGTCAGGGGATGGCTACACCTTC
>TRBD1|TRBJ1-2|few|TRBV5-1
CASSEGTGWKYYGYTF
TGCGCCAGCAGCGAAGGGACAGGGTGGAAATACTATGGCTACACCTTC
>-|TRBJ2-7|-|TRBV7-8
CASKPFIADGSYEQYF
TGTGCCAGTAAACCATTTATAGCGGACGGCTCCTACGAGCAGTACTTC
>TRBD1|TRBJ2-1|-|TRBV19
CASKTGGLLSNEQFF
TGTGCCAGTAAAACAGGGGGACTTTTATCAAATGAGCAGTTCTTC
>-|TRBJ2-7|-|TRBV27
CASSLLGGDEQYF
TGTGCCAGCAGTTTGCTAGGAGGTGACGAGCAGTACTTC
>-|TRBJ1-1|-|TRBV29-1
CSGVGRNAFF
TGCAGCGGGGTGGGGAGGAATGCTTTCTTT
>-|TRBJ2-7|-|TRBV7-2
CASSPSGVYEQYF
TGTGCCAGCAGCCCATCCGGGGTCTACGAGCAGTACTTC
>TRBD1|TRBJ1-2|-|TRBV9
CASSGGTGSYGYTF
TGTGCCAGCAGCGGGGGGACAGGCAGCTATGGCTACACCTTC
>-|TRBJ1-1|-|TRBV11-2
CASSPVGQGKAFF
TGTGCCAGCAGCCCCGTAGGTCAGGGAAAAGCTTTCTTT
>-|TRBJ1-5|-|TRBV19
CASSTRGGHQPQHF
TGTGCCAGTAGTACCAGGGGCGGCCATCAGCCCCAGCATTTT
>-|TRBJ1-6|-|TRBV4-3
CASSEQQGHYNSPLHF
TGCGCCAGCAGCGAGCAACAGGGACATTATAATTCACCCCTCCACTTT
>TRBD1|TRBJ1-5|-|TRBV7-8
CASSLGQGALQPQHF
TGTGCCAGCAGCTTAGGACAGGGGGCTCTTCAGCCCCAGCATTTT
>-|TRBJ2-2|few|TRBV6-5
CASSYSQGYTGELFF
TGTGCCAGCAGTTACTCGCAGGGGTACACCGGGGAGCTGTTTTTT
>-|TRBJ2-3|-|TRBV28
CASSLQGSTDTQYF
TGTGCCAGCAGTTTGCAGGGGAGCACAGATACGCAGTATTTT
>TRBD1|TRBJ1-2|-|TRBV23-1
CASKKFRGHYYGYTF
TGCGCCAGCAAAAAATTCAGGGGGCATTACTATGGCTACACCTTC
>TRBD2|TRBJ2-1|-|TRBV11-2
CASSLGTGRAGEEQFF
TGTGCCAGCAGCTTAGGTACCGGGAGGGCCGGGGAGGAGCAGTTCTTC
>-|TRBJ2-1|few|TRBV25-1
CASRRGGVYNEQFF
TGTGCCAGCAGGAGAGGGGGGGTATACAATGAGCAGTTCTTC
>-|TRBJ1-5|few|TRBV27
CASGPGAAQPQHF
TGTGCCAGTGGACCAGGGGCAGCTCAGCCCCAGCATTTT
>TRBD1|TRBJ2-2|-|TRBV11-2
CASSSRTGFGELFF
TGTGCCAGCAGCTCCCGGACAGGTTTTGGGGAGCTGTTTTTT
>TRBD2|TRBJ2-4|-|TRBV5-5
CASSPEGTNQGIQYF
TGTGCCAGCAGCCCGGAAGGGACTAACCAGGGCATTCAGTACTTC
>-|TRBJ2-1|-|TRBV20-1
CSVTYNEQFF
TGCAGTGTAACATACAATGAGCAGTTCTTC
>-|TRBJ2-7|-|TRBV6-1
CASSEMGPSYEQYF
TGTGCCAGCAGTGAAATGGGCCCGAGCTACGAGCAGTACTTC
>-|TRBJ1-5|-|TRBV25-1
CASSGLRRDGEPQHF
TGTGCCAGCAGTGGGTTAAGGAGGGACGGTGAGCCCCAGCATTTT
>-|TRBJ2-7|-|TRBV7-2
CASSPPNRDSYEQYF
TGTGCCAGCAGCCCCCCGAACCGCGACTCCTACGAGCAGTACTTC
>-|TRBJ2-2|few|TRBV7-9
CASSLALQNQGSTGELFF
TGTGCCAGCAGCTTAGCCCTTCAGAATCAGGGGAGCACCGGGGAGCTGTTTTTT
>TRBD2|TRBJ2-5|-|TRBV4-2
CASSHGGGAQETQYF
TGTGCCAGCAGCCACGGCGGGGGGGCCCAAGAGACCCAGTACTTC
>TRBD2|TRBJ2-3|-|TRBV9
CASSTPTSGGASDTQYF
TGTGCCAGCAGCACCCCGACTAGCGGGGGGGCCTCGGATACGCAGTATTTT
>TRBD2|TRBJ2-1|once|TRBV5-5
CASSPPPSGGGDEQFF
TGTGCCAGCAGCCCACCCCCTAGCGGGGGCGGGGATGAGCAGTTCTTC
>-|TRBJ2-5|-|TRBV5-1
CASSLGPGQETQYF
TGCGCCAGCAGCTTGGGACCAGGGCAAGAGACCCAGTACTTC
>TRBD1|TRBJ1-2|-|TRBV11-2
CASRRPGQGARHYGYTF
TGTGCCAGCAGGCGTCCGGGACAGGGGGCGCGTCACTATGGCTACACCTTC
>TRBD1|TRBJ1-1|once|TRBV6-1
CASSEAYRGRTEAFF
TGTGCCAGCAGTGAAGCGTACAGGGGGAGGACTGAAGCTTTCTTT
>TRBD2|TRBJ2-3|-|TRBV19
CASTQDSGRGDTQYF
TGTGCCAGTACCCAGGATAGCGGGAGAGGAGATACGCAGTATTTT
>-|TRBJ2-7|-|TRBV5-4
CASSLGVGQSLYEQYF
TGTGCCAGCAGCTTGGGGGTGGGGCAGAGCCTCTACGAGCAGTACTTC
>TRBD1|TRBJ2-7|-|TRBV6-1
CASTTGGEQYF
TGTGCCAGCACCACAGGGGGTGAGCAGTACTTC
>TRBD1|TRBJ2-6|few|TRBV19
CASSMLDRGFPGANVLTF
TGTGCCAGTAGTATGTTGGACAGGGGGTTCCCCGGGGCCAACGTCCTGACTTTC
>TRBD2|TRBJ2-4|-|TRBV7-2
CASSSGRAGNIQYF
TGTGCCAGCAGCTCAGGGAGGGCCGGAAACATTCAGTACTTC
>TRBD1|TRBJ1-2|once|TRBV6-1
CASRKDRFDYGYTF
TGTGCCAGCAGGAAGGACAGGTTCGACTATGGCTACACCTTC
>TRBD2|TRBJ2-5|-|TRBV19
CASSLNAPGLAGGFGETQYF
TGTGCCAGTAGCCTCAACGCACCGGGACTAGCGGGAGGGTTTGGAGAGACCCAGTACTTC
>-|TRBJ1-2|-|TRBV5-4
CASSGNRFPNYGYTF
TGTGCCAGCAGCGGGAACAGGTTCCCTAACTATGGCTACACCTTC
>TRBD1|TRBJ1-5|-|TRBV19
CASSEQGPGAGQPQHF
TGTGCCAGTAGTGAACAGGGGCCGGGGGCGGGTCAGCCCCAGCATTTT
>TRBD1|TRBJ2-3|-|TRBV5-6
CASSFWQGATDTQYF
TGTGCCAGCAGCTTCTGGCAGGGGGCTACAGATACGCAGTATTTT
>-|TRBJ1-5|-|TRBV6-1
CASTFGGAGNQPQHF
TGTGCCAGCACCTTTGGGGGGGCAGGTAATCAGCCCCAGCATTTT
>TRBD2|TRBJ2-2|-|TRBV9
CASSVGGLPNTGELFF
TGTGCCAGCAGCGTAGGGGGACTACCCAACACCGGGGAGCTGTTTTTT
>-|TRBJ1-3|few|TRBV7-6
CASSSAGGLLGNTIYF
TGTGCCAGCAGCTCCGCCGGGGGGCTTCTCGGAAACACCATATATTTT
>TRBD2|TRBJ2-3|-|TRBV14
CASSQLAGGQADTQYF
TGTGCCAGCAGCCAGCTAGCGGGGGGGCAGGCAGATACGCAGTATTTT
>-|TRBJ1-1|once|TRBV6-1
CASRGGLNTEAFF
TGTGCCAGCAGGGGGGGGTTGAACACTGAAGCTTTCTTT
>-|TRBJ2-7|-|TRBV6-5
CASSEMGPSYEQYF
TGTGCCAGCAGTGAAATGGGCCCGAGCTACGAGCAGTACTTC
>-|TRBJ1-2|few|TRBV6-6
CASSYSSGTLDYGYTF
TGTGCCAGCAGTTACTCCTCCGGGACATTGGACTATGGCTACACCTTC
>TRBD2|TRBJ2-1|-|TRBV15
CATSFTGASGYNEQFF
TGTGCCACCAGCTTCACTGGGGCTAGCGGCTACAATGAGCAGTTCTTC
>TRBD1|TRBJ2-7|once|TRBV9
CASSPGQGAYEQYF
TGTGCCAGCAGCCCCGGACAGGGGGCCTACGAGCAGTACTTC
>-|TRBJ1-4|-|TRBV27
CASSRGGSPNEKLFF
TGTGCCAGCAGTAGGGGGGGGAGCCCTAATGAAAAACTGTTTTTT